One and the same sample provided the 3 T cell receptor beta chains below, sequenced in a study of PD-1 blockade in mismatch repair-deficient tumors. Profiling relied on immunoSEQ multiplex PCR, and the TCRdb table lists in-frame clones only, not all of them. The repertoire consists of 75,000 to 80,000 clones, with 80% to 90% occurring once and the leading ten covering roughly 5.5%. The sequenced sample was peripheral blood, obtained 44 weeks after starting pembrolizumab. The receptors derive from an adult with mismatch repair-deficient cancer.

The V gene is TRBV5-6, the J gene TRBJ2-1; the match to TRBD1 covers 9 bases. The germline gives CDR1 SGHDT, CDR2 YYEEEE. This CDR3 has 17 residues. V lost 1 base, J lost 1 base, and 6 bases stayed unmatched. The CDR3 DNA follows: TGTGCCAGCAGCTTGTCGACGACAGGGGGGTCCTACAATGAGCAGTTCTTC. It yields the protein CASSLSTTGGSYNEQFF.

The chain combines TRBV7-2 with TRBJ1-3; D ambiguous. V was pared by 1 base and J by 9 bases, with 7 bases between. This CDR3 contains 12 residues. Germline CDR1 SGHTA, CDR2 FQGNSA. The CDR3 is CASSLGSPTIYF. The CDR3 bases are TGTGCCAGCAGCTTAGGGAGTCCCACCATATATTTT.

This clone was seen a single time. The chain uses TRBV28 and TRBJ1-3; 7 nucleotides match TRBD1. Germline CDR1 is MDHEN and CDR2 is SYDVKM. The CDR3 length is 17 residues. Germline trimming cut 3 bases from V and 3 bases from J; bases unmatched to any gene: 11. Here the CDR3 reads CASSLSRRGRGGNTIYF. CDR3 in DNA: TGTGCCAGCAGTTTGTCCCGAAGGGGGCGAGGTGGAAACACCATATATTTT.